A single sample is the source of the 18 T cell receptor beta chains below, sequenced in a study of identical twins. TCRdb re-called the 5' RACE reads through MiXCR, storing one row per CDR3 protein. The sample has approximately 600,000 distinct CDR3 sequences, roughly 7.1% seen once; the top ten hold 1.6%. The data also belong to a second study, concerning yellow fever vaccine responses in identical twins.

The sample consisted of PBMCs. These TCRs come from a woman aged 18-29 years in good health.

As for this clonotype: A much larger clone sits a single nucleotide away, making a read error possible. The chain links TRBV2 to TRBJ1-5, with 7 bases lining up with TRBD1. Germline values: CDR1 SNHLY, CDR2 FYNNEI. The CDR3 sequence is 15 residues long. CDR3 protein: CGSNLQGPVDQPQHF. The CDR3, as DNA: TGTGGCAGCAATTTACAGGGGCCCGTTGATCAGCCCCAGCATTTT.

The chain employs TRBV28 and TRBJ2-1; 7 bases map to TRBD2. CDR3 length: 16 amino acids. Germline values: CDR1 MDHEN, CDR2 SYDVKM. With 2 bases clipped from V and 5 bases from J, the junction kept 9 bases outside the gene matches. The DNA for the CDR3 is TGTGCCAGCAGTTTAAGCGGGGCAAGAAACCACAATGAGCAGTTCTTC. This gives the protein CASSLSGARNHNEQFF.

This chain links TRBV6-5 with TRBJ2-2; 7 bases map to TRBD2. The CDR3 totals 14 residues. V shed 2 bases, J shed 6 bases, and the junction held 3 bases outside the gene matches. CDR1 is MNHEY, CDR2 SVGAGI, per germline. The CDR3 loop reads CASSYQTSSGELFF. The DNA of the CDR3 is TGTGCCAGCAGTTACCAGACTAGCTCCGGGGAGCTGTTTTTT.

Many counts were recorded for this clonotype. The chain recombines TRBV29-1 with TRBJ2-7; 7 bases agree with TRBD2. The CDR3 is 14 residues long. Germline-derived CDR1 and CDR2 are SQVTM and ANQGSEA. Losses at the gene ends were 4 bases for V and 1 base for J; bases not matched to a gene: 7. The CDR3 nucleotides read TGCAGCGTTGTACCGACTAGCACTTCCTACGAGCAGTACTTC. Translating it yields CSVVPTSTSYEQYF.

This clonotype has a handful of counts. V gene TRBV7-9 combines with J gene TRBJ1-2; TRBD1 might be the D (5 bases). Germline V gives CDR1 SEHNR, CDR2 FQNEAQ (reference sequence). Trimming removed 3 bases at V and 4 bases at J, with 9 bases between. CDR3 length: 13 amino acids. The CDR3 DNA follows: TGTGCCAGCAGCTTGACAGCTCTCTATGGCTACACCTTC. This translates into CASSLTALYGYTF.

This clonotype was observed many times. The CDR3 DNA reads TGTGCCAGCAGTTCCCAGACTAGCGGGAGGTCGGAGCTGTTTTTT. This gives the protein CASSSQTSGRSELFF. This sequence joins TRBV12-3 or TRBV12-4 and TRBJ2-2; 13 positions match TRBD2. The J segment lost 10 bases and the V segment lost 4 bases, leaving 6 bases of the junction unmatched. The CDR3 runs 15 residues.

The V gene is TRBV6-5, the J gene TRBJ1-2; D not certain. The CDR3 has 16 residues. V was shortened by 2 bases and J by 6 bases, with 19 bases between the two germline ends. Germline V CDR1 and CDR2: MNHEY, SVGAGI. CDR3 in amino acids: CASSYNPGSGVDGYTF. DNA for the CDR3: TGTGCCAGCAGTTACAACCCGGGGTCCGGGGTCGATGGCTACACCTTC.

CDR3 region: CSVEAAVREQYF. CDR3 DNA sequence: TGCAGCGTTGAAGCGGCAGTCCGGGAGCAGTACTTC. V is TRBV29-1 and J is TRBJ2-7; D call uncertain. Per germline, CDR1 SQVTM and CDR2 ANQGSEA. The germline V and J ends were trimmed by 1 base and 7 bases, with 11 bases remaining between them. This CDR3 spans 12 amino acids.

The J gene is TRBJ2-2, the V gene TRBV3-1, with D hard to call. Germline V CDR1 and CDR2: LGHDT, YNNKEL (reference sequence). The CDR3 loop spans 17 amino acids. Trimming cost V 7 bases and J 2 bases, with 20 bases left between them. The CDR3 DNA sequence: TGTGCCAGCACCGCCACCAGCTTTATGTCAAACACCGGGGAGCTGTTTTTT. Its translation is CASTATSFMSNTGELFF.

In this sample, this clonotype turned up many times. One end of the junction varies from germline; a read error may be responsible. The gene calls are TRBV5-1 and TRBJ1-1, with 7 bases lining up with TRBD1. In germline, CDR1 is SGHRS, CDR2 YFSETQ. There are 15 residues in the CDR3. CDR3 DNA sequence: TGTGCCAGCAGTTTATCGACAGGGATGAACACTGAAGCTTTCTTT. Translated: CASSLSTGMNTEAFF.

The chain is built from TRBV12-3 or TRBV12-4 and TRBJ2-7, with 8 bases lining up with TRBD2. V lost 2 bases to trimming and J lost 7 bases; unmatched junction nucleotides: 4. CDR3 length equals 13 residues. CDR3 coding DNA: TGTGCCAGCAGTTTAACTAGCGGAGCGGAGCAGTACTTC. Protein product: CASSLTSGAEQYF.

CDR3 bases: TGTGCCAGCAGTTACGGCCGGCGGAATGAGCAGTTCTTC. Protein: CASSYGRRNEQFF. The chain links TRBV6-5 to TRBJ2-1; D is uncertain. Germline lookup yields CDR1 MNHEY and CDR2 SVGAGI. V shed 2 bases and J shed 7 bases, with 9 bases lying between them. There are 13 residues in the CDR3.

Ten or more counts support this clonotype. This chain links TRBV12-3 or TRBV12-4 with TRBJ1-3; D is ambiguous. Trimming cost V 5 bases and J 1 base, with 12 bases left between them. The CDR3 loop spans 15 amino acids. The CDR3 reads CASSLPRSSGNTIYF. As DNA, the CDR3 is TGTGCCAGCAGTCTCCCCCGGTCGTCTGGAAACACCATATATTTT.

As regards this clonotype: A much larger clonotype is one base distant, so this may be a read error. The chain links TRBV10-3 to TRBJ2-1; no reliable D call. Germline V lookup: CDR1 ENHRY, CDR2 SYGVKD. Trimming cost V 7 bases and J 4 bases, with 14 bases left between them. This CDR3 spans 14 amino acids. The CDR3 region has the DNA TGTGCCATCACAGGCGAAGCTGGATACAATGAGCAGTTCTTC. Protein sequence: CAITGEAGYNEQFF.

CDR3 sequence reads: CASSRKWEDTEAFF. DNA of the CDR3: TGTGCCAGCAGCAGGAAGTGGGAGGACACTGAAGCTTTCTTT. The chain joins TRBV5-5 to TRBJ1-1; D unresolved. This CDR3 is built from 14 residues. Germline-derived CDR1 and CDR2 are SGHKS and YYEKEE (reference sequence). Trimming stripped 4 bases from V and 3 bases from J, with 13 bases between. Filled out from reference TRBV5-5 and TRBJ1-1, the complete variable domain reads DAGVTQSPTHLIKTRGQQVTLRCSPISGHKSVSWYQQVLGQGPQFIFQYYEKEERGRGNFPDRFSARQFPNYSSELNVNALLLGDSALYLCASSRKWEDTEAFFGQGTRLTVV.

The CDR3 bases are TGTGCCAGCAGCTTAGCAGGGCAGGGGTACTACGAGCAGTACTTC. It codes for CASSLAGQGYYEQYF. The chain uses TRBV7-8 and TRBJ2-7; D possibly corresponds to TRBD1 (6 bases). Germline V gives CDR1 SGHVS, CDR2 FQNEAQ. The CDR3 is 15 residues long. V shed 0 bases and J shed 3 bases, with 12 bases lying between them.

This rearrangement joins TRBV5-6 to TRBJ2-3; no definite D call. Germline CDR1 and CDR2: SGHDT and YYEEEE. The CDR3 totals 15 residues. Trimming pared 3 bases from V and 4 bases from J, leaving 15 bases between. The CDR3 DNA sequence: TGTGCCAGCAGCTCCCACTTTTTAGCTGCAGATACGCAGTATTTT. This codes for CASSSHFLAADTQYF.

The table lists this clonotype with many counts. This chain joins TRBV6-1 and TRBJ2-1; TRBD1 agrees at 7 bases. CDR1 and CDR2 from the germline V gene are MNHNS and SASEGT. V gave up 6 bases and J gave up 8 bases; unmatched junction bases: 13. This CDR3 has 15 amino acids. DNA for the CDR3: TGTGCCAGCAGACGCCAGATTACAGGGGTCGATGAGCAGTTCTTC. Encoded protein: CASRRQITGVDEQFF.